Here is one T cell receptor beta chain with its context. Amplification yielded TCR beta CDR3 regions, with RNA transcripts as the source. The study used the HTBI primer set for a first-round RT-PCR of the TCR CDR3. Using its own MiXCR run on the multiplex PCR reads, TCRdb lists one record per CDR3 protein. The sample has 660,000 or so distinct CDR3 sequences; less than 45% are singletons. The sample is drawn from a study of T cells in Graves' hyperthyroidism and ophthalmopathy. J lost 5 bases, V lost 10 bases, and 5 bases had no gene match. The CDR3 has 13 amino acids. CDR1 is ENHRY, CDR2 SYGVKD, per germline. Based on clinical symptoms, serum thyroxine and TRAb, thyroid ultrasound and orbital computed tomography, diagnoses were reached.

This chain connects TRBV10-3 to TRBJ2-7; 13 bases are a match to TRBD2. This TCR was recovered from an adult man with Graves' disease, either hyperthyroidism or ophthalmopathy (not recorded which). Sequenced material: peripheral blood or thyroid tissue (not recorded which). In DNA, the CDR3 is TGTGCCAGCGGGACTAGCGGGGTAGACGAGCAGTACTTC. Translation gives CASGTSGVDEQYF.